This is a list of T cell receptor beta chains from one sample in a study of blood T cell repertoires in COVID-19. Sequenced by immunoSEQ multiplex PCR; TCRdb stores in-frame clones only, minus some. The top ten hold around 10% of the sample, which has about 91,000 clones, approximately 80% seen once. Sequenced material: peripheral blood. These receptor sequences come from an elderly woman with acute or convalescent COVID-19. Each CDR3 is given with its conserved first and last residue. The D gene is left open where the match is weak. Where a row states a size, it is once, few, many or the class of an expanded clone; other rows omit it.

v_call: TRBV6-2/TRBV6-3
d_call: -
clone_size: -
j_call: TRBJ1-5
cdr3_nt: TGTGCCAGCAGTCCCACACGTAGCAATCAGCCCCAGCATTTT
cdr3_aa: CASSPTRSNQPQHF

v_call: TRBV6-4
d_call: -
clone_size: -
j_call: TRBJ1-1
cdr3_nt: TGTGCCAGCAGACGACTGATTAACACTGAAGCTTTCTTT
cdr3_aa: CASRRLINTEAFF

v_call: TRBV19
d_call: TRBD1
clone_size: -
j_call: TRBJ2-3
cdr3_nt: TGTGCCAGTAGGGGACAGAGCACAGATACGCAGTATTTT
cdr3_aa: CASRGQSTDTQYF

v_call: TRBV3-1/TRBV3-2
d_call: -
clone_size: few
j_call: TRBJ2-2
cdr3_nt: TGTGCCAGCAGCCATTCGGACTTAATCACCGGGGAGCTGTTTTTT
cdr3_aa: CASSHSDLITGELFF

v_call: TRBV19
d_call: -
clone_size: once
j_call: TRBJ2-7
cdr3_nt: TGTGCCAGTAGTATAGGAGACAGAGGAGAGCAGTACTTC
cdr3_aa: CASSIGDRGEQYF

v_call: TRBV5-6
d_call: -
clone_size: -
j_call: TRBJ1-1
cdr3_nt: TGTGCCAGCAGCCAGGACAGACAGAACACTGAAGCTTTCTTT
cdr3_aa: CASSQDRQNTEAFF

v_call: TRBV28
d_call: -
clone_size: -
j_call: TRBJ1-3
cdr3_nt: TGTGCCAGCATCCTGCGGCAGGGTACGTCCACCATATATTTT
cdr3_aa: CASILRQGTSTIYF

v_call: TRBV5-3
d_call: -
clone_size: -
j_call: TRBJ1-6
cdr3_nt: TGTGCCAGAAGCTCGGCCTCGGGGGTTCATAATTCACCCCTCCACTTT
cdr3_aa: CARSSASGVHNSPLHF

v_call: TRBV6-5
d_call: TRBD1
clone_size: -
j_call: TRBJ1-2
cdr3_nt: TGTGCCAGCAGCCCCCAGGGGGTCGGTGGCTACACCTTC
cdr3_aa: CASSPQGVGGYTF

v_call: TRBV6-6
d_call: -
clone_size: -
j_call: TRBJ1-1
cdr3_nt: TGTGCCAGCAGTTCACCAGGGACTCGGGGGTCCACTGAAGCTTTCTTT
cdr3_aa: CASSSPGTRGSTEAFF

v_call: TRBV6-5
d_call: -
clone_size: few
j_call: TRBJ2-7
cdr3_nt: TGTGCCAGCAGTTACTCCGCTGAGGGCTGGCACGAGCAGTACTTC
cdr3_aa: CASSYSAEGWHEQYF

v_call: TRBV29-1
d_call: -
clone_size: -
j_call: TRBJ1-2
cdr3_nt: TGCAGCGTTGACCGGGCTTCGGGGACTAACTATGGCTACACCTTC
cdr3_aa: CSVDRASGTNYGYTF

v_call: TRBV6-5
d_call: TRBD1
clone_size: -
j_call: TRBJ2-7
cdr3_nt: TGTGCCAGCAGATCGGACAGGGCCCCCTACGAGCAGTACTTC
cdr3_aa: CASRSDRAPYEQYF

v_call: TRBV7-2
d_call: -
clone_size: -
j_call: TRBJ2-2
cdr3_nt: TGTGCCAGCAGCTTAGCTCGGCAGGCCGGGGAGCTGTTTTTT
cdr3_aa: CASSLARQAGELFF

v_call: TRBV9
d_call: TRBD1
clone_size: -
j_call: TRBJ1-1
cdr3_nt: TGTGCCAGCAGCAGTCAGAGGGGGCCCACTGAAGCTTTCTTT
cdr3_aa: CASSSQRGPTEAFF

v_call: TRBV4-2
d_call: TRBD1
clone_size: -
j_call: TRBJ2-1
cdr3_nt: TGTGCCAGCAGCCGTTGGGACAGGGGGCAGAATGAGCAGTTCTTC
cdr3_aa: CASSRWDRGQNEQFF

v_call: TRBV28
d_call: TRBD2
clone_size: -
j_call: TRBJ2-7
cdr3_nt: TGTGCCAGCAGAAGACTAGCGGGAGTTAACGAGCAGTACTTC
cdr3_aa: CASRRLAGVNEQYF

v_call: TRBV19
d_call: -
clone_size: -
j_call: TRBJ1-2
cdr3_nt: TGTGCCAGTAGTATAGGAGGGGGTAGTGGGAACGGCTACACCTTC
cdr3_aa: CASSIGGGSGNGYTF

v_call: TRBV7-2
d_call: -
clone_size: -
j_call: TRBJ2-2
cdr3_nt: TGTGCCAGCAGTTCTAGGAACACCGGGGAGCTGTTTTTT
cdr3_aa: CASSSRNTGELFF

v_call: TRBV30
d_call: TRBD2
clone_size: -
j_call: TRBJ2-5
cdr3_nt: TGTGCCTGGAGTGTGCGTGGGACTAGCGGGAGGAGGGGGCGAGAGACCCAGTACTTC
cdr3_aa: CAWSVRGTSGRRGRETQYF

v_call: TRBV24-1
d_call: -
clone_size: -
j_call: TRBJ2-1
cdr3_nt: TGTGCCACCAGTGATTTCGGGCGGGCCAACAATGAGCAGTTCTTC
cdr3_aa: CATSDFGRANNEQFF

v_call: TRBV3-1/TRBV3-2
d_call: -
clone_size: few
j_call: TRBJ2-5
cdr3_nt: TGTGCCAGCAGCCAAGATGGGCGGGGGACCCAGTACTTC
cdr3_aa: CASSQDGRGTQYF

v_call: TRBV6-2/TRBV6-3
d_call: TRBD1
clone_size: few
j_call: TRBJ1-5
cdr3_nt: TGTGCCAGCAGTTCCCTAACAGGGGGCGCGGAGCCCCAGCATTTT
cdr3_aa: CASSSLTGGAEPQHF

v_call: TRBV24-1
d_call: -
clone_size: -
j_call: TRBJ1-5
cdr3_nt: TGTGCCACCAGTGCTAGAGGAAATCAGCCCCAGCATTTT
cdr3_aa: CATSARGNQPQHF

v_call: TRBV7-3
d_call: -
clone_size: -
j_call: TRBJ2-7
cdr3_nt: TGTGCCAGCAGCTTAAATGCAGGGGATTCCGAGCAGTACTTC
cdr3_aa: CASSLNAGDSEQYF

v_call: TRBV18
d_call: TRBD2
clone_size: -
j_call: TRBJ2-1
cdr3_nt: TGTGCCAGCTCACCATCGACTAGCGGGACCGTGTACAATGAGCAGTTCTTC
cdr3_aa: CASSPSTSGTVYNEQFF

v_call: TRBV5-1
d_call: TRBD1
clone_size: -
j_call: TRBJ2-7
cdr3_nt: TGCGCCAGCAGCATGGGACAGGGAGGAGTCGGTGGGCAGTACTTC
cdr3_aa: CASSMGQGGVGGQYF

v_call: TRBV25-1
d_call: TRBD2
clone_size: -
j_call: TRBJ2-1
cdr3_nt: TGTGCCAGCGTAGCGGGAGGGCCATCCTACAATGAGCAGTTCTTC
cdr3_aa: CASVAGGPSYNEQFF

v_call: TRBV30
d_call: TRBD1
clone_size: -
j_call: TRBJ2-2
cdr3_nt: TGTGCCTGGAGTGGACAGGGGGCCGGGGAGCTGTTTTTT
cdr3_aa: CAWSGQGAGELFF

v_call: TRBV13
d_call: -
clone_size: -
j_call: TRBJ2-1
cdr3_nt: TGTGCCAGCAGCTTACAGGGGTCCTACAATGAGCAGTTCTTC
cdr3_aa: CASSLQGSYNEQFF

v_call: TRBV5-4
d_call: TRBD2
clone_size: -
j_call: TRBJ2-3
cdr3_nt: TGTGCCAGCAGCTTGACAAGCGGGGCCCTGAGCACAGATACGCAGTATTTT
cdr3_aa: CASSLTSGALSTDTQYF

v_call: TRBV6-5
d_call: TRBD1
clone_size: -
j_call: TRBJ1-3
cdr3_nt: TGTGCCAGCAGTTACTCGGGGGGACAGGGTGGAAACACCATATATTTT
cdr3_aa: CASSYSGGQGGNTIYF

v_call: TRBV3-1/TRBV3-2
d_call: -
clone_size: -
j_call: TRBJ2-5
cdr3_nt: TGTGCCAGCAGCCAAGACCGTACGGGGACCCAGTACTTC
cdr3_aa: CASSQDRTGTQYF

v_call: TRBV7-9
d_call: TRBD2
clone_size: -
j_call: TRBJ2-5
cdr3_nt: TGTGCCAGCAGCCAGGGACTAGCGGGAGATAGGGCGGAAGAGACCCAGTACTTC
cdr3_aa: CASSQGLAGDRAEETQYF

v_call: TRBV7-9
d_call: TRBD2
clone_size: once
j_call: TRBJ2-5
cdr3_nt: TGTGCCAGCAGCTCCATAGCGGGAGGTGGGACCCAGTACTTC
cdr3_aa: CASSSIAGGGTQYF

v_call: TRBV3-1/TRBV3-2
d_call: -
clone_size: -
j_call: TRBJ2-5
cdr3_nt: TGTGCCAGCAGCCCCTTTTTGCTGGGGAGTGGGGTTTTGACTCAAGAGACCCAGTACTTC
cdr3_aa: CASSPFLLGSGVLTQETQYF

v_call: TRBV19
d_call: -
clone_size: -
j_call: TRBJ2-3
cdr3_nt: TGTGCCAGTAGTATAGGAGGTAGTTCAGCAGATACGCAGTATTTT
cdr3_aa: CASSIGGSSADTQYF

v_call: TRBV6-5
d_call: -
clone_size: -
j_call: TRBJ1-2
cdr3_nt: TGTGCCATCACCGGCGGGGTGATTAACTATGGCTACACCTTC
cdr3_aa: CAITGGVINYGYTF

v_call: TRBV11-3
d_call: TRBD1
clone_size: -
j_call: TRBJ2-3
cdr3_nt: TGTGCCAGCAGCACTGGACAGGGTGCCACAGATACGCAGTATTTT
cdr3_aa: CASSTGQGATDTQYF

v_call: TRBV28
d_call: TRBD2
clone_size: -
j_call: TRBJ2-5
cdr3_nt: TGTGCCAGCAGTCCAAGCGGGGAGATAGAGACCCAGTACTTC
cdr3_aa: CASSPSGEIETQYF

v_call: TRBV18
d_call: -
clone_size: -
j_call: TRBJ1-5
cdr3_nt: TGTGCCAGCTCACCGAAAGTAGAAAGTCAGCCCCAGCATTTT
cdr3_aa: CASSPKVESQPQHF

v_call: TRBV19
d_call: -
clone_size: -
j_call: TRBJ1-2
cdr3_nt: TGTGCCAGTAGCCGAGGGGGGGCTGACTATGGCTACACCTTC
cdr3_aa: CASSRGGADYGYTF

v_call: TRBV30
d_call: TRBD2
clone_size: -
j_call: TRBJ2-3
cdr3_nt: TGTGCCTGGAGTGTACTAAGACTAGCCACAGATACGCAGTATTTT
cdr3_aa: CAWSVLRLATDTQYF

v_call: TRBV5-1
d_call: -
clone_size: -
j_call: TRBJ2-3
cdr3_nt: TGCGCCAGCAGCTCGGGAGTAGGGACAGATACGCAGTATTTT
cdr3_aa: CASSSGVGTDTQYF

v_call: TRBV11-2
d_call: TRBD1
clone_size: -
j_call: TRBJ1-2
cdr3_nt: TGTGCCAGCAGCTTGGGACAGGGATCGTTGGGCTACACCTTC
cdr3_aa: CASSLGQGSLGYTF

v_call: TRBV28
d_call: -
clone_size: -
j_call: TRBJ1-2
cdr3_nt: TGTGCCATTAGGGGTCCCAACTATGGCTACACCTTC
cdr3_aa: CAIRGPNYGYTF

v_call: TRBV9
d_call: -
clone_size: -
j_call: TRBJ1-3
cdr3_nt: TGTGCCAGCCGCGGGGGGGATCGGGGAAACACCATATATTTT
cdr3_aa: CASRGGDRGNTIYF

v_call: TRBV19
d_call: TRBD1
clone_size: -
j_call: TRBJ1-2
cdr3_nt: TGTGCCAGTAGTTTCACCGGGACAGGCACTAACTATGGCTACACCTTC
cdr3_aa: CASSFTGTGTNYGYTF

v_call: TRBV28
d_call: -
clone_size: -
j_call: TRBJ2-5
cdr3_nt: TGTGCCAGCAGTTTTGGCGGTCAAGAGACCCAGTACTTC
cdr3_aa: CASSFGGQETQYF

v_call: TRBV19
d_call: -
clone_size: -
j_call: TRBJ2-2
cdr3_nt: TGTGCCAGTAGTCTCCACGGGGGTCGGGACACCGGGGAGCTGTTTTTT
cdr3_aa: CASSLHGGRDTGELFF

v_call: TRBV6-5
d_call: -
clone_size: -
j_call: TRBJ2-3
cdr3_nt: TGTGCCAGCAGTTACTCGAGGGGCACAGATACGCAGTATTTT
cdr3_aa: CASSYSRGTDTQYF

v_call: TRBV30
d_call: -
clone_size: -
j_call: TRBJ1-2
cdr3_nt: TGTGCCTGGAGTCGTAACCGCGGGAGGTATGGCTACACCTTC
cdr3_aa: CAWSRNRGRYGYTF

v_call: TRBV2
d_call: -
clone_size: -
j_call: TRBJ1-5
cdr3_nt: TGTGCCAGCAGTGGGGGGGGGCCCCAGCATTTT
cdr3_aa: CASSGGGPQHF